Below, one TCR beta chain is given with its context. Its specificity is unknown. In making diagnoses, clinical symptoms, serum thyroxine and TRAb, thyroid ultrasound and orbital computed tomography were all used. The PBMCs were taken from over 9.5 ml of fresh peripheral blood. These data come from a study of T cells in Graves' hyperthyroidism and ophthalmopathy. Findings of the study overall: Ophthalmopathy prediction by the model preceded onset by a median roughly 6 months. Most expanded thyroid clonotypes above 0.001 recurred in blood.

V lost 7 bases to trimming and J lost 9 bases, with 19 bases between them. CDR1 is MNHNS, CDR2 SASEGT, per germline. The CDR3 is 15 amino acids. RNA transcripts provided the source from which TCR beta CDR3 regions were amplified. HTBI primers drove first-round RT-PCR of the TCR CDR3. Using its own MiXCR run on the multiplex PCR reads, TCRdb lists one record per CDR3 protein. The sample carries 350,000 to 400,000 distinct CDR3 sequences, about a fifth recorded once. V usage is TRBV6-1 and J usage is TRBJ1-6; TRBD1 might be the D (6 bases). The clonotype comes from a woman aged 18-29 years with Graves' hyperthyroidism. The sequenced sample was blood. CDR3 coding DNA: TGTGCCAGCACCGCACAGGGCGCAGGATCTTCACCCCTCCACTTT. Its protein product is CASTAQGAGSSPLHF.